Each of the 19 T cell receptor beta chains below was sequenced from the same sample in a study of blood T cell repertoires in COVID-19. Only in-frame clones appear in the TCRdb table, and some are missing; sequencing was by immunoSEQ multiplex PCR. The sample lists 100,000 or so clones, about 80% occurring once. Sequenced input: peripheral blood. The receptor source for this set is a man between 60 and 75 years old with acute or convalescent COVID-19.

The chain is built from TRBV10-3 and TRBJ1-1, with D possibly TRBD1 on 6 matching bases. The CDR3 totals 14 residues. Trimming removed 6 bases from V and 4 bases from J, with 15 bases in between. The germline V gene has CDR1 ENHRY and CDR2 SYGVKD. CDR3 amino acids: CAISPTGQATEAFF. The CDR3 nucleotides are TGTGCCATCAGCCCTACAGGGCAGGCCACTGAAGCTTTCTTT.

CDR3 sequence: CASTPSDYQSYEQYV. CDR3 in DNA: TGTGCCAGCACTCCCTCTGACTATCAGTCCTACGAGCAGTACGTC. The rearrangement uses TRBV6-5 and TRBJ2-7; TRBD2 is a possible D gene (5 bases). The CDR3 spans 15 residues. CDR1 and CDR2 (germline): MNHEY, SVGAGI. Trimming removed 7 bases from V and 1 base from J, with 17 bases in between.

The chain combines TRBV4-1 with TRBJ1-2; D remains unclear. The CDR3 covers 15 residues. V lost 4 bases to trimming and J lost 5 bases, with 17 bases between them. Germline CDR1 is MGHRA and CDR2 is YSYEKL. CDR3 sequence (DNA): TGCGCCAGCAGCCCGACCTCGGGAGCACGGTATGGCTACACCTTC. It specifies CASSPTSGARYGYTF.

V is TRBV7-9 and J is TRBJ2-2, with 11 bases fitting TRBD1. CDR1 and CDR2 from the germline V gene are SEHNR and FQNEAQ (reference sequence). The CDR3 totals 16 residues. With 5 bases clipped from V and 5 bases from J, the junction kept 7 bases outside the gene matches. The CDR3 DNA follows: TGTGCCAGCAGCCTGGCCGGGACAGGGGGGACCGGGGAGCTGTTTTTT. Its protein is CASSLAGTGGTGELFF. The variable domain in full, completed from reference TRBV7-9 and TRBJ2-2, reads DTGVSQNPRHKITKRGQNVTFRCDPISEHNRLYWYRQTLGQGPEFLTYFQNEAQLEKSRLLSDRFSAERPKGSFSTLEIQRTEQGDSAMYLCASSLAGTGGTGELFFGEGSRLTVL.

The J gene is TRBJ1-3, the V gene TRBV9; 8 nucleotides align to TRBD1. V was pared by 4 bases and J by 0 bases, with 6 bases of the junction left unmatched. CDR1 SGDLS and CDR2 YYNGEE come from the germline V gene. This CDR3 has 16 residues. The CDR3 coding sequence is TGTGCCAGCAGCCAGGGGGCCGGGAGCTCTGGAAACACCATATATTTT. It codes for CASSQGAGSSGNTIYF.

The J gene is TRBJ1-2, the V gene TRBV3-1 (or the pseudogene TRBV3-2); D is undetermined. This CDR3 contains 13 residues. Per germline, CDR1 LGHDT and CDR2 YNNKEL (reference sequence). V was cut by 2 bases and J by 0 bases, with 4 bases left in between. The CDR3 sequence is CASSQPANYGYTF. In DNA form, the CDR3 reads TGTGCCAGCAGCCAACCAGCTAACTATGGCTACACCTTC.

V is TRBV21-1 and J is TRBJ2-6; whether TRBD2, the table's D call, matches the DNA was not checked. TRBV21-1 is tagged as a pseudogene. The CDR3 has 17 amino acids. DNA of the CDR3: TGTGCCAGCAGCAAAGAAGCCGGTGACTCTGGGGCCAACGTCCTGACTTTC. Its protein product is CASSKEAGDSGANVLTF.

The rearrangement links TRBV4-1 to TRBJ1-2; weak D call: TRBD1 (5 bases). CDR1 is MGHRA and CDR2 is YSYEKL in the germline V gene. There are 15 residues in the CDR3. V shed 3 bases and J shed 4 bases, with 15 bases lying between them. This CDR3 reads CASSQDLGGSYGYTF. DNA for the CDR3: TGCGCCAGCAGCCAGGACTTGGGGGGGTCCTATGGCTACACCTTC.

The chain has TRBV7-9 and TRBJ2-2; perhaps TRBD2 as D (7 bases). Trimming cost V 6 bases and J 6 bases, with 17 bases left between them. The CDR3 extends over 15 amino acids. Germline CDR1 reads SEHNR; CDR2 reads FQNEAQ (reference sequence). The CDR3 DNA sequence: TGTGCCAGCAGGGGACGAGGCGGGGGCCCCGGGGAGCTGTTTTTT. This sequence encodes CASRGRGGGPGELFF.

The chain is built from TRBV23-1 and TRBJ1-6; the D gene is possibly TRBD1 (5 bases). TRBV23-1 is recorded as an ORF, its role being uncertain. Trimming removed 3 bases at V and 13 bases at J, with 13 bases between. The CDR3 runs to 13 residues. The CDR3 region has the DNA TGCGCCAGCAGTCACTCCGGGGGGGTCCCCCTCCACTTT. Protein product: CASSHSGGVPLHF.

This rearrangement joins TRBV9 to TRBJ1-6; D is ambiguous. Per the germline V gene, CDR1 is SGDLS and CDR2 is YYNGEE. V was pared by 0 bases and J by 10 bases, with 14 bases between. The length of the CDR3 is 15 residues. The CDR3 DNA sequence: TGTGCCAGCAGCGTAGAACCGGGGATCGTATCACCCCTCCACTTT. This codes for CASSVEPGIVSPLHF. The entire variable domain, with the rest obtained from reference TRBV9 and TRBJ1-6, is as follows: DSGVTQTPKHLITATGQRVTLRCSPRSGDLSVYWYQQSLDQGLQFLIQYYNGEERAKGNILERFSAQQFPDLHSELNLSSLELGDSALYFCASSVEPGIVSPLHFGNGTRLTVT.

The chain links TRBV18 to TRBJ2-7; 11 bases match TRBD1. The CDR3 is 15 amino acids. With 0 bases clipped from V and 5 bases from J, the junction kept 3 bases outside the gene matches. Germline CDR1 reads KGHSH; CDR2 reads LQKENI. CDR3 in amino acids: CASSPPGQGADEQYF. The CDR3 DNA is TGTGCCAGCTCACCACCCGGACAGGGGGCGGACGAGCAGTACTTC. Variable domain in full (rest from reference TRBV18 and TRBJ2-7): NAGVMQNPRHLVRRRGQEARLRCSPMKGHSHVYWYRQLPEEGLKFMVYLQKENIIDESGMPKERFSAEFPKEGPSILRIQQVVRGDSAAYFCASSPPGQGADEQYFGPGTRLTVT.

This clone counts as medium-sized. This chain links TRBV5-1 with TRBJ2-7; TRBD1 aligns across 8 bases. The CDR3 runs to 16 residues. The junction had 16 bases not matched to a gene; V was cut back by 2 bases and J by 9 bases. CDR1 and CDR2 (germline): SGHRS, YFSETQ. Here the CDR3 DNA reads TGCGCCAGCAGCTTAGAAAGTCCTGACAGGGGAGGCTCGCAGTACTTC. Its protein product is CASSLESPDRGGSQYF.

V usage is TRBV6-2 or TRBV6-3 and J usage is TRBJ2-1; TRBD2 aligns across 7 bases. Looked up from germline, CDR1 is MNHEY and CDR2 is SVGEGT. The CDR3 extends over 16 amino acids. The trim removed 1 base at V and 7 bases at J, leaving 10 bases unmatched. The DNA for the CDR3 is TGTGCCAGCAGTTACTATGGGGATCCGCGGGGGAATGAGCAGTTCTTC. Amino acids: CASSYYGDPRGNEQFF.

The chain employs TRBV12-3 or TRBV12-4 and TRBJ1-5; D unresolved. Trimming left V 6 bases short and J 4 bases short, with 10 bases between. The CDR3 has 13 residues. The CDR3 DNA sequence: TGTGCCAGCAGCCTCGCGTGGAATCAGCCCCAGCATTTT. Its translation: CASSLAWNQPQHF.

The CDR3 region is CASSQGRGGRYEQFF. CDR3 DNA sequence: TGTGCCAGCAGCCAAGGGCGGGGGGGCAGGTATGAGCAGTTCTTC. The rearrangement joins TRBV3-1 (or the pseudogene TRBV3-2) to TRBJ2-1; TRBD2 matches 9 bases. This CDR3 is 15 amino acids long. V lost 1 base, J lost 8 bases, and 6 bases stayed unmatched. Germline V CDR1 and CDR2: LGHDT, YNNKEL (reference sequence).

CDR3 protein: CASSQETGSGTQYF. The CDR3 nucleotides read TGCGCCAGCAGCCAAGAAACTGGATCGGGGACCCAGTACTTC. The chain is built from TRBV4-3 and TRBJ2-5, with D unresolved. Germline CDR1 LGHNA, CDR2 YSLEER. The CDR3 contains 14 residues. The V gene lost 0 bases and the J gene lost 7 bases, with 12 bases spanning the gap.

V is TRBV3-1 (or the pseudogene TRBV3-2) and J is TRBJ1-6; D is perhaps TRBD1 (5 bases). The germline V gene has CDR1 LGHDT and CDR2 YNNKEL (reference sequence). The CDR3 has 16 amino acids. Trimming removed 5 bases from V and 7 bases from J, with 18 bases in between. CDR3 sequence reads: CASSSTDRPLNSPLHF. CDR3 nucleotides: TGTGCCAGCAGCTCCACCGACAGACCTTTGAATTCACCCCTCCACTTT.

The sample holds many counts of this clone. This chain links TRBV19 with TRBJ1-1, with 10 bases matching TRBD1. Trimming removed 5 bases from V and 4 bases from J; junction bases left unmatched: 4. CDR3 length: 14 residues. CDR1 and CDR2 from the germline V gene are LNHDA and SQIVND (reference sequence). The CDR3 DNA is TGTGCCAGTAGTCCCGGGACAGGGGCCACTGAAGCTTTCTTT. Its protein product is CASSPGTGATEAFF.